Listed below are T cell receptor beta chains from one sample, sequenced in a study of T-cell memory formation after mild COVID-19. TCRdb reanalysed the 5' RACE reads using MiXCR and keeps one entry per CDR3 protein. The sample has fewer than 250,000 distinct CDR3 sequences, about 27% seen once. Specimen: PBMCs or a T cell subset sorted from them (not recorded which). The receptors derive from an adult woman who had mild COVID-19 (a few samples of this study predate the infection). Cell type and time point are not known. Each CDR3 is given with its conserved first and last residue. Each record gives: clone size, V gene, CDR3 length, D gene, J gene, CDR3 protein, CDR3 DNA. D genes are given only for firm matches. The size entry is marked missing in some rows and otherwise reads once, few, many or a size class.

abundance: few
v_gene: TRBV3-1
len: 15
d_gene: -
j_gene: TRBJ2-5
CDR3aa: CASSQLSTRKETQYF
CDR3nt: TGTGCCAGCAGCCAACTCTCTACTAGGAAGGAGACCCAGTACTTC

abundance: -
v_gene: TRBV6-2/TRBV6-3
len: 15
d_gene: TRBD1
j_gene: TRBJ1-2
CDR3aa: CASSPDRGAEYGYTF
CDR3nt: TGTGCCAGCAGTCCGGACAGGGGAGCAGAATATGGCTACACCTTC

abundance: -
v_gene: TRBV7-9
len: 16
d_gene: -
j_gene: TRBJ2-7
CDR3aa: CASSLALGAVSYEQYF
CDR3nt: TGTGCCAGCAGCTTAGCGCTTGGGGCAGTTAGCTACGAGCAGTACTTC

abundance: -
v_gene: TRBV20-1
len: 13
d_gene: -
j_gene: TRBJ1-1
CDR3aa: CSARDPGRTEAFF
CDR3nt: TGCAGTGCTAGAGACCCGGGGCGCACTGAAGCTTTCTTT

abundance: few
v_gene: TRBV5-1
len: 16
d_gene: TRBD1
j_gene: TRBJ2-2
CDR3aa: CASSSGTGLDTGELFF
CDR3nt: TGCGCCAGCAGCTCCGGGACAGGGCTGGACACCGGGGAGCTGTTTTTT

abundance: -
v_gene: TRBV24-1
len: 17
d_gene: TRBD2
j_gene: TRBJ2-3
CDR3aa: CATSDLRAGGPSDTQYF
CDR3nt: TGTGCCACCAGTGATTTGCGAGCGGGAGGGCCCTCAGATACGCAGTATTTT

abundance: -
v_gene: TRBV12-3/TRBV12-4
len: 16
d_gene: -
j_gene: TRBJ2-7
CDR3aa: CASSLADIAVNSEQYF
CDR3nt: TGTGCCAGCAGTTTAGCGGACATAGCGGTGAACAGCGAGCAGTACTTC

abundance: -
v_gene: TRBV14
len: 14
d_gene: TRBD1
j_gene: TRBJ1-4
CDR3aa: CASSGGRGNEKLFF
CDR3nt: TGTGCCAGCAGTGGTGGCAGGGGGAATGAAAAACTGTTTTTT

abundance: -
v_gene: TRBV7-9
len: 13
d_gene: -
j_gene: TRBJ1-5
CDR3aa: CASSLARGGPQHF
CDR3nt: TGTGCCAGCAGCTTAGCCAGAGGGGGGCCCCAGCATTTT

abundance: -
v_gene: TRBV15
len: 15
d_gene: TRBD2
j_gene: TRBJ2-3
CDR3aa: CATSLTSGSTDTQYF
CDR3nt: TGTGCCACCAGCCTCACTAGCGGGAGTACAGATACGCAGTATTTT

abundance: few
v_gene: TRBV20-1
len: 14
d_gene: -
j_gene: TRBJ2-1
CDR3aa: CSARVGTRNNEQFF
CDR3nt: TGCAGTGCTAGAGTTGGGACTCGGAACAATGAGCAGTTCTTC

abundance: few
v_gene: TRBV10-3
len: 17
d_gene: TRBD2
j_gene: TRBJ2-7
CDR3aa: CAISESQLAGLGYEQYF
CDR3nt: TGTGCCATCAGTGAGTCGCAACTAGCGGGGCTTGGCTACGAGCAGTACTTC

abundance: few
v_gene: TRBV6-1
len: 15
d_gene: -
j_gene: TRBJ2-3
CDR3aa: CASSEAGRSGDTQYF
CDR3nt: TGTGCCAGCAGTGAAGCGGGACGGAGTGGAGATACGCAGTATTTT

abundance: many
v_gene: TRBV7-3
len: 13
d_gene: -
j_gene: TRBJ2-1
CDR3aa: CASSLSGYNEQFF
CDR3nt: TGTGCCAGCAGCCTCAGTGGGTACAATGAGCAGTTCTTC

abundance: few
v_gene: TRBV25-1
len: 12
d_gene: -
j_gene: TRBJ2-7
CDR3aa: CASRKADYEQYF
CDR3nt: TGTGCCAGCCGGAAGGCAGACTACGAGCAGTACTTC

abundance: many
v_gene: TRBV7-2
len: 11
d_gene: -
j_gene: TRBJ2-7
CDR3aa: CASSFNHEQYF
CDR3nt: TGTGCCAGCAGCTTTAACCACGAGCAGTACTTC

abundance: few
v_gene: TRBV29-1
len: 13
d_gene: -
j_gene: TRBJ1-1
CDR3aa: CSVEKAGGDEAFF
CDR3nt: TGCAGCGTTGAAAAGGCGGGCGGAGATGAAGCTTTCTTT